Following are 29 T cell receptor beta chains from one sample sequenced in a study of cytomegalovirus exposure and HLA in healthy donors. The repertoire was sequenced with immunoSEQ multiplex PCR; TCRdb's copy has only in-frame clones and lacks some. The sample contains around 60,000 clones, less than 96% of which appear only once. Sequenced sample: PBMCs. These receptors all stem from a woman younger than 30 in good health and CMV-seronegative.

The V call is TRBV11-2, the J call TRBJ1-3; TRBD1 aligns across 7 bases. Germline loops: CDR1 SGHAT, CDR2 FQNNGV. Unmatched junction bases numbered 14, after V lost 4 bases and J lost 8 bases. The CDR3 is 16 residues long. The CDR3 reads CASSSHTGVKRYTIYF. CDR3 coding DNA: TGTGCCAGCAGCTCACACACAGGGGTTAAGAGGTACACCATATATTTT.

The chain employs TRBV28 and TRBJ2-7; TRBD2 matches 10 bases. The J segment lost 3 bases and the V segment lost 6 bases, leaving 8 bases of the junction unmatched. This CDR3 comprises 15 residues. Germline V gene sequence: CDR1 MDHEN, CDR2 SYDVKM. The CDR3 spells CASSSSGGTFYEQYF. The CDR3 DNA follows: TGTGCCAGCAGCAGTAGCGGGGGGACATTCTACGAGCAGTACTTC.

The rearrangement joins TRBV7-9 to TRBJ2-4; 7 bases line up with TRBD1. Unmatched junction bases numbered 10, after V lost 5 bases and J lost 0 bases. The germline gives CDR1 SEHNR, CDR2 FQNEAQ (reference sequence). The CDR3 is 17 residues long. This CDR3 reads CASSPTGTTLAKNIQYF. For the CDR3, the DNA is TGTGCCAGCAGCCCGACAGGGACAACACTAGCCAAAAACATTCAGTACTTC.

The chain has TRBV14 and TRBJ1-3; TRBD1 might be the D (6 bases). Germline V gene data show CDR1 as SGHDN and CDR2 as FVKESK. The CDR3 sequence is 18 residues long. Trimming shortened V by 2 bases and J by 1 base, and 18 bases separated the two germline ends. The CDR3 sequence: CASSQRQDSGGSGNTIYF. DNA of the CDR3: TGTGCCAGCAGCCAAAGGCAGGACAGTGGTGGTTCTGGAAACACCATATATTTT.

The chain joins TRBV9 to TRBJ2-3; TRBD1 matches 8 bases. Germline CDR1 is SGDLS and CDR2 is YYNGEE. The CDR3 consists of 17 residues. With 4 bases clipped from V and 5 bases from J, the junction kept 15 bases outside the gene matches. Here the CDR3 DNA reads TGTGCCAGCAGCAGGACAGGGATCGGTAGGGCGGGAGATACGCAGTATTTT. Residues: CASSRTGIGRAGDTQYF.

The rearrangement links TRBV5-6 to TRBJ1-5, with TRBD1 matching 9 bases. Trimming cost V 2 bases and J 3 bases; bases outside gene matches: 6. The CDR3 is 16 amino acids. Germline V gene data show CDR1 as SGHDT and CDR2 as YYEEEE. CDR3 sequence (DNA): TGTGCCAGCAGCTTTTGGGGACAGGGTTACAATCAGCCCCAGCATTTT. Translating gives CASSFWGQGYNQPQHF.

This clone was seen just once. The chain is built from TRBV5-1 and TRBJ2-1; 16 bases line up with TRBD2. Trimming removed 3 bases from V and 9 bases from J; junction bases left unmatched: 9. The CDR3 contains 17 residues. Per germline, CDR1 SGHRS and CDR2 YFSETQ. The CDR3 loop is CASSWAGTSGRAGEQFF. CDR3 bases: TGCGCCAGCAGCTGGGCCGGGACTAGCGGGAGGGCGGGTGAGCAGTTCTTC.

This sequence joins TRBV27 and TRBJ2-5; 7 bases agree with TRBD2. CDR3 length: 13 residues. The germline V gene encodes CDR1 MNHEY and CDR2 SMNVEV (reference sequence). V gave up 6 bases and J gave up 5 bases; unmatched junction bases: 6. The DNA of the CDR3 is TGTGCCAGCAGGCTAGCCGGGGGGGAGACCCAGTACTTC. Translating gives CASRLAGGETQYF.

The CDR3 sequence: CASSRRTAQETQYF. The CDR3 nucleotides are TGCGCCAGCAGCCGGCGGACAGCCCAAGAGACCCAGTACTTC. This chain joins TRBV5-1 and TRBJ2-5, with a weak D call TRBD1 (6 bases). CDR1 SGHRS and CDR2 YFSETQ come from the germline V gene. Trimming took 4 bases from V and 1 from J, leaving 11 bases between them. CDR3 length: 14 amino acids.

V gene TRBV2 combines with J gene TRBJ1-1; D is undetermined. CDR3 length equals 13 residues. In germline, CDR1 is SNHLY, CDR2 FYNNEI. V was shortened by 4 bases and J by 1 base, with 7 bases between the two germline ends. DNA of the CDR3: TGTGCCAGCAGTGCGGCGGCGAACACTGAAGCTTTCTTT. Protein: CASSAAANTEAFF. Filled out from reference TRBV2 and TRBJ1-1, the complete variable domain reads EPEVTQTPSHQVTQMGQEVILRCVPISNHLYFYWYRQILGQKVEFLVSFYNNEISEKSEIFDDQFSVERPDGSNFTLKIRSTKLEDSAMYFCASSAAANTEAFFGQGTRLTVV.

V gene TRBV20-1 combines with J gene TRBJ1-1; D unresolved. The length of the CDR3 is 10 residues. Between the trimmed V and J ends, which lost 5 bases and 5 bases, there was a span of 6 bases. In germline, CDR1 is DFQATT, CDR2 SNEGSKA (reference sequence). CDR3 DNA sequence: TGCAGTGCTCCAAATACTGAAGCTTTCTTT. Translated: CSAPNTEAFF.

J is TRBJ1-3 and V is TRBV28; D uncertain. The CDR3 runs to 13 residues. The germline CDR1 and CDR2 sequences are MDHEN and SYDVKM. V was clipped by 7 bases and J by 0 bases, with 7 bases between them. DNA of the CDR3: TGTGCCAGCACCCTGAGCTCTGGAAACACCATATATTTT. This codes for CASTLSSGNTIYF.

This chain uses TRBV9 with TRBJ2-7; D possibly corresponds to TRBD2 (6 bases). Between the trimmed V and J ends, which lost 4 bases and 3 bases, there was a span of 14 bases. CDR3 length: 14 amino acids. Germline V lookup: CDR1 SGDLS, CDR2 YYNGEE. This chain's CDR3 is CASSTGGTLYEQYF. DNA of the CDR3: TGTGCCAGCAGCACAGGCGGGACCCTCTACGAGCAGTACTTC.

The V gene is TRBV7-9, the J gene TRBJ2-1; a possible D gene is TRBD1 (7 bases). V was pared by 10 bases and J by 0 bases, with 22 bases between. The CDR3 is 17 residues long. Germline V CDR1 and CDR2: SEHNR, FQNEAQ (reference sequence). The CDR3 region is CATRGIWGQSSYNEQFF. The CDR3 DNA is TGTGCCACCCGGGGGATTTGGGGACAGAGCTCCTACAATGAGCAGTTCTTC.

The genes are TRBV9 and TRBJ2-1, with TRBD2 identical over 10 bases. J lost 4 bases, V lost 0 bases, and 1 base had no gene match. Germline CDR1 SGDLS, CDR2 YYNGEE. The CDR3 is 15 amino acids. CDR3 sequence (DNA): TGTGCCAGCAGCGTAGGGACTAGCGGATACAATGAGCAGTTCTTC. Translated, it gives CASSVGTSGYNEQFF.

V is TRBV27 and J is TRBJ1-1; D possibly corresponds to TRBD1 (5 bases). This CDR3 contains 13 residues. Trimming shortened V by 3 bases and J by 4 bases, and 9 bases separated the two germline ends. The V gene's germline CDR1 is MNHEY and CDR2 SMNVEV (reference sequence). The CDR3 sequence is CASSFRGGTEAFF. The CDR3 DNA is TGTGCCAGCAGTTTTCGGGGGGGCACTGAAGCTTTCTTT.

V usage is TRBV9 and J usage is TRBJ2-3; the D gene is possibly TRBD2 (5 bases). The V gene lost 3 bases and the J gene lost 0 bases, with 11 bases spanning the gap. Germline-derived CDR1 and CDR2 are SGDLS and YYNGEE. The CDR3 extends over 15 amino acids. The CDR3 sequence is CASSAAPGSTDTQYF. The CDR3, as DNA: TGTGCCAGCAGCGCTGCCCCGGGGAGCACAGATACGCAGTATTTT. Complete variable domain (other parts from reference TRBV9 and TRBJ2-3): DSGVTQTPKHLITATGQRVTLRCSPRSGDLSVYWYQQSLDQGLQFLIQYYNGEERAKGNILERFSAQQFPDLHSELNLSSLELGDSALYFCASSAAPGSTDTQYFGPGTRLTVL.

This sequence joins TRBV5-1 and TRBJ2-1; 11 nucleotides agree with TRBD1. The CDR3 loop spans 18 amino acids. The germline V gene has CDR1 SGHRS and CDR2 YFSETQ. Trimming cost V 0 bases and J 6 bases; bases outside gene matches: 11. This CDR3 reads CASSLVGQGDRGGNEQFF. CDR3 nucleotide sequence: TGCGCCAGCAGCTTGGTGGGACAGGGGGACCGGGGCGGCAATGAGCAGTTCTTC.

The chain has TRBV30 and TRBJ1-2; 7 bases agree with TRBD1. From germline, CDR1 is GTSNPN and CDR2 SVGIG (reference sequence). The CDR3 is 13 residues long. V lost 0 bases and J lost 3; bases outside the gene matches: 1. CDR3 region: CAWSVGTDYGYTF. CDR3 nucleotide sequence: TGTGCCTGGAGTGTAGGGACAGACTATGGCTACACCTTC.

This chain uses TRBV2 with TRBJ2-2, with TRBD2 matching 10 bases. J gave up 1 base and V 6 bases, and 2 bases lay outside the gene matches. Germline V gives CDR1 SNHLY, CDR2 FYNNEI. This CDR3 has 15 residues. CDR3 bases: TGTGCCAGCAGGGTAGCGGGGGGGAACACCGGGGAGCTGTTTTTT. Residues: CASRVAGGNTGELFF.

DNA for the CDR3: TGTGCCAGCAGTTACAGGGACAGGGGCTCCTACGAGCAGTACTTC. It encodes CASSYRDRGSYEQYF. This chain uses TRBV6-5 with TRBJ2-7; TRBD1 matches 10 bases. The junction had 1 base not matched to a gene; V was cut back by 2 bases and J by 0 bases. The germline CDR1 and CDR2 sequences are MNHEY and SVGAGI. The CDR3 has 15 residues.

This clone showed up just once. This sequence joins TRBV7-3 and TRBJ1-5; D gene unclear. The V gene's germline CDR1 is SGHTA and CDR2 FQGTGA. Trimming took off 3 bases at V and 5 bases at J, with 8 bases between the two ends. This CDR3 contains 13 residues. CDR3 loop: CASSLGQHQPQHF. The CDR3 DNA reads TGTGCCAGCAGCTTGGGCCAGCATCAGCCCCAGCATTTT.

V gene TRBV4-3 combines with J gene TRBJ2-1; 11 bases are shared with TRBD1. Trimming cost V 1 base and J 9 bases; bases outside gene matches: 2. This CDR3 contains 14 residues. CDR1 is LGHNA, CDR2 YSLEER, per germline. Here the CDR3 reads CASSQGTGGREQFF. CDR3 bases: TGCGCCAGCAGCCAAGGGACAGGGGGCCGTGAGCAGTTCTTC.

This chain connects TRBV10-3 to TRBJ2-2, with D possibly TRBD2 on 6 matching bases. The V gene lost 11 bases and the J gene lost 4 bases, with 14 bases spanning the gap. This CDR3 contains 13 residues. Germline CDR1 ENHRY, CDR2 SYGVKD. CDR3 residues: CAGRGRATGELFF. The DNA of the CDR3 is TGTGCCGGGCGGGGCCGAGCCACCGGGGAGCTGTTTTTT.

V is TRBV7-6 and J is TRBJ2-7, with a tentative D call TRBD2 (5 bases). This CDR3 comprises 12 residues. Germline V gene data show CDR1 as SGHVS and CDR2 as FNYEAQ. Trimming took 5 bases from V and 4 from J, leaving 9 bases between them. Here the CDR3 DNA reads TGTGCCAGCAGCGCACGGGGATACGAGCAGTACTTC. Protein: CASSARGYEQYF.

Here the CDR3 reads CAWSPGPGGEKLFF. As DNA, the CDR3 is TGTGCCTGGAGTCCTGGTCCGGGGGGTGAAAAACTGTTTTTT. V is TRBV30 and J is TRBJ1-4; possible D gene TRBD1, 5 bases. CDR1 and CDR2 (germline): GTSNPN, SVGIG (reference sequence). The CDR3 loop spans 14 amino acids. Trimming left V 2 bases short and J 7 bases short, with 14 bases between.

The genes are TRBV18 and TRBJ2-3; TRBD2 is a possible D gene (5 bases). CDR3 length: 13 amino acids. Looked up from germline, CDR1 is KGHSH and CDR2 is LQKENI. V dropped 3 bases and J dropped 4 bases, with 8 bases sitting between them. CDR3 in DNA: TGTGCCAGCTCACCGTTCGGGGCAGATACGCAGTATTTT. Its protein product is CASSPFGADTQYF. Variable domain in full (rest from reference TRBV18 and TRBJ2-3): NAGVMQNPRHLVRRRGQEARLRCSPMKGHSHVYWYRQLPEEGLKFMVYLQKENIIDESGMPKERFSAEFPKEGPSILRIQQVVRGDSAAYFCASSPFGADTQYFGPGTRLTVL.

CDR3: CASSLGAGQGAEAFF. In DNA form, the CDR3 reads TGTGCCAGCAGCTTAGGGGCAGGACAGGGGGCTGAAGCTTTCTTT. The chain combines TRBV7-2 with TRBJ1-1, with TRBD1 matching over 10 bases. V lost 1 base to trimming and J lost 6 bases; unmatched junction nucleotides: 5. Per the germline V gene, CDR1 is SGHTA and CDR2 is FQGNSA. CDR3 length equals 15 residues.

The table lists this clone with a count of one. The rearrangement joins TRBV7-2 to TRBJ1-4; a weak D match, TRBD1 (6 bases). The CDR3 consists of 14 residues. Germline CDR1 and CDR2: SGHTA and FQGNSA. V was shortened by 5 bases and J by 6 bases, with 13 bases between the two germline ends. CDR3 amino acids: CASSLQGSDEKLFF. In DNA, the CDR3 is TGTGCCAGCAGCCTACAGGGATCCGATGAAAAACTGTTTTTT.